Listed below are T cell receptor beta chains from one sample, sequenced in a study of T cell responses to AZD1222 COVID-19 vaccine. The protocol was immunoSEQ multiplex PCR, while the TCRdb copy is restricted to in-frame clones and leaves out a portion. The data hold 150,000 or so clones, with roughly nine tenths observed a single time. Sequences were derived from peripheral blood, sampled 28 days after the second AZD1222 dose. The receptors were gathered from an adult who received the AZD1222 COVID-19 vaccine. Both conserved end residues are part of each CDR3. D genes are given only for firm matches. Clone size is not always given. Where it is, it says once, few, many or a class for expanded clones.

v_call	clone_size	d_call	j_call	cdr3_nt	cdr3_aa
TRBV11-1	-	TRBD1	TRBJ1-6	TGTGCCAGCAGCCCTGGACAGGGCCCCCGGAATTCACCCCTCCACTTT	CASSPGQGPRNSPLHF
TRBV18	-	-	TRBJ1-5	TGTGCCAGCTCATCCGGCGGAGGGTCAAATCAGCCCCAGCATTTT	CASSSGGGSNQPQHF
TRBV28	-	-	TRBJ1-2	TGTGCCAGCAGTTACGGGGGCGGTGGCTACACCTTC	CASSYGGGGYTF
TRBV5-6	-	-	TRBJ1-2	TGTGCCAGCAGCTTGACGACAGACGAGGGAAGTGGGCCCTATGGCTACACCTTC	CASSLTTDEGSGPYGYTF
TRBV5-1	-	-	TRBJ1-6	TGCGCCAGCAGCTTGGACCAAGATTCACCCCTCCACTTT	CASSLDQDSPLHF
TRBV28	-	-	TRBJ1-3	TGTGCCAGCAGTGTGACGGGTGGGTCTGGAAACACCATATATTTT	CASSVTGGSGNTIYF
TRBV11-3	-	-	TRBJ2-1	TGTGCCAGCAGCTTAGATCAGCCGGGAACTGAGCAGTTCTTC	CASSLDQPGTEQFF
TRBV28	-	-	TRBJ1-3	TGTGCCAGCAGTCCCTTCGCCCCCTCTGGAAACACCATATATTTT	CASSPFAPSGNTIYF
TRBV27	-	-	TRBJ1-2	TGTGCCAGCAGTACGGGCAGAAACTATGGCTACACCTTC	CASSTGRNYGYTF
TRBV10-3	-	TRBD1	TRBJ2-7	TGTGCCATCAGGGACAGGACGAGCGAGCAGTACTTC	CAIRDRTSEQYF
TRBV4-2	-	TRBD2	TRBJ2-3	TGTGCCAGCAGCCCAGGGGTAGCGGGAGTGGGGCGCACAGATACGCAGTATTTT	CASSPGVAGVGRTDTQYF
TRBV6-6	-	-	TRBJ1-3	TGTGCCAGCAGCCGGACATCTGACGGAAACACCATATATTTT	CASSRTSDGNTIYF
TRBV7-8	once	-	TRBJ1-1	TGTGCCAGCAGCTTAAGTTTGGGGAACACTGAAGCTTTCTTT	CASSLSLGNTEAFF
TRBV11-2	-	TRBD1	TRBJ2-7	TGTGCCAGCAGCTTCAGGACAGGGATCTCCTACGAGCAGTACTTC	CASSFRTGISYEQYF
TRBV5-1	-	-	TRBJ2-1	TGCGCCAGCGTTGAGTCACTGGGGGGACCCTACAATGAGCAGTTCTTC	CASVESLGGPYNEQFF
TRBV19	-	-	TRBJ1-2	TGTGCCAGTAGTATAGAGGCTGGCTACACCTTC	CASSIEAGYTF
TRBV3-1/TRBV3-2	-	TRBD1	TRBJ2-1	TGTGCCAGCAGCCTACTGGGACAGGAACAATACAATGAGCAGTTCTTC	CASSLLGQEQYNEQFF
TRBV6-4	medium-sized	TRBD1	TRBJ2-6	TGTGCCAGCAGTGACACAGGGGTGTCAGGGGCCAACGTCCTGACTTTC	CASSDTGVSGANVLTF
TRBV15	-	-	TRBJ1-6	TGTGCCACCAGCAGAGTGAGGGGTAATTCACCCCTCCACTTT	CATSRVRGNSPLHF
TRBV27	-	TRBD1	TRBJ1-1	TGTGCCAGCAGTCCACGGGACAGGACGAACACTGAAGCTTTCTTT	CASSPRDRTNTEAFF
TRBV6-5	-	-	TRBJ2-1	TGTGCCAGCAGCCTCTTGACAGGCCGAGAGCAGTTCTTC	CASSLLTGREQFF
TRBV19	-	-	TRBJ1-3	TGTGCCAGTAATTCTCGAGGAGGGGTTTCTGGAAACACCATATATTTT	CASNSRGGVSGNTIYF
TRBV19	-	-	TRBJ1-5	TGTGCCAGTAGTGGGAGGATTAATCAGCCCCAGCATTTT	CASSGRINQPQHF
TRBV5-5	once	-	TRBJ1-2	TGTGCCAGCAGCCCTGGCACGGGGGTCGGCTATGGCTACACCTTC	CASSPGTGVGYGYTF
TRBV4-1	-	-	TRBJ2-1	TGCGCCAGCAGCGCACCCCCGGGGATGGGATACAATGAGCAGTTCTTC	CASSAPPGMGYNEQFF
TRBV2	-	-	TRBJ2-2	TGTGCCAGCAGCCAGGTTGGGGCCGGGGAGCTGTTTTTT	CASSQVGAGELFF